The 19 T cell receptor beta chains reported below all come from one sample, sequenced in a study of memory CD4+ T cells and cytomegalovirus serostatus. Single viable CD3+CD4+CD8-CD45RO+ cells were sorted as the memory CD4+ T cells. Method: immunoSEQ multiplex PCR; TCRdb's copy keeps in-frame clones and lacks some. The table lists 50,000 to 75,000 clones, 75% to 85% of them singletons. Sequencing used memory CD4+ T cells from blood. Receptors were obtained from an adult in good health and CMV-seronegative.

This clone is a singleton in its sample. The V gene is TRBV2, the J gene TRBJ2-5, with TRBD2 identical over 14 bases. The CDR3 totals 18 residues. The ends lost 7 bases at V and 2 bases at J; junction bases unmatched: 12. Germline V gene sequence: CDR1 SNHLY, CDR2 FYNNEI. CDR3 sequence reads: CASTRLAGGGRLQETQYF. CDR3 in DNA: TGTGCCAGCACCAGACTAGCGGGAGGGGGCCGTCTACAAGAGACCCAGTACTTC.

This clone turned up a few times. This chain uses TRBV4-2 with TRBJ1-1; TRBD1 matches at 9 bases. Germline V CDR1 and CDR2: LGHNA, YNFKEQ. This CDR3 has 14 amino acids. The J segment lost 8 bases and the V segment lost 5 bases, leaving 9 bases of the junction unmatched. The CDR3 DNA follows: TGTGCCAGCAGCTCGCAAGCGGGGACAGGGGAAGCTTTCTTT. Protein product: CASSSQAGTGEAFF.

The genes are TRBV5-1 and TRBJ2-7; 9 positions match TRBD2. Germline loops: CDR1 SGHRS, CDR2 YFSETQ. V shed 1 base, J shed 3 bases, and the junction held 5 bases outside the gene matches. The CDR3 is 15 amino acids. In DNA form, the CDR3 reads TGCGCCAGCAGCTTGCGGCTAGCGGGGAACTACGAGCAGTACTTC. This translates into CASSLRLAGNYEQYF.

The CDR3 protein is CASSRGGGSPNYGYTF. In DNA, the CDR3 is TGTGCCAGCAGCCGCGGCGGTGGTAGTCCTAACTATGGCTACACCTTC. This sequence joins TRBV7-9 and TRBJ1-2; no definite D call. CDR3 length: 16 amino acids. The germline V gene has CDR1 SEHNR and CDR2 FQNEAQ (reference sequence). V was trimmed by 5 bases and J by 0 bases, leaving 16 bases between them.

The V gene is TRBV4-1, the J gene TRBJ2-4; D uncertain. The CDR3 consists of 22 residues. The germline CDR1 and CDR2 sequences are MGHRA and YSYEKL. Trimming took 0 bases from V and 7 from J, leaving 34 bases between them. The CDR3 DNA is TGCGCCAGCAGCCAAGAAGGCCCAGCCTCCTCTTCAGTCCGGAAAAATAGGAACATTCAGTACTTC. Encoded protein: CASSQEGPASSSVRKNRNIQYF.

The chain links TRBV7-9 to TRBJ1-1; perhaps TRBD1 as D (5 bases). This CDR3 has 14 amino acids. V lost 1 base and J 6 bases, leaving 12 bases between the germline ends. Germline-derived CDR1 and CDR2 are SEHNR and FQNEAQ (reference sequence). This CDR3 reads CASSLVGDRSEAFF. The CDR3 coding sequence is TGTGCCAGCAGCTTAGTGGGTGACAGATCTGAAGCTTTCTTT. Using reference TRBV7-9 and TRBJ1-1 for the parts outside the CDR3, the full variable domain is DTGVSQNPRHKITKRGQNVTFRCDPISEHNRLYWYRQTLGQGPEFLTYFQNEAQLEKSRLLSDRFSAERPKGSFSTLEIQRTEQGDSAMYLCASSLVGDRSEAFFGQGTRLTVV.

The chain couples TRBV27 to TRBJ2-1, with a possible D match to TRBD2 (6 bases). The CDR3 sequence is 14 residues long. With 4 bases removed from V and 3 bases from J, the gap between germline ends came to 10 bases. CDR1 MNHEY and CDR2 SMNVEV come from the germline V gene (reference sequence). CDR3 sequence reads: CASSSGLYYNEQFF. CDR3 DNA: TGTGCCAGCAGTTCGGGACTCTACTACAATGAGCAGTTCTTC.

This clone was seen just once. The CDR3 region has the DNA TGCGCCAGCAGCGGGGGCAGGGGGGATACGTACGAGCAGTACTTC. Its protein product is CASSGGRGDTYEQYF. V is TRBV5-1 and J is TRBJ2-7; the D gene is possibly TRBD1 (7 bases). Germline V lookup: CDR1 SGHRS, CDR2 YFSETQ. This CDR3 has 15 amino acids. V lost 4 bases and J lost 4, with 18 bases in between.

CDR3 in DNA: TGTGCCAGCAGGGAGGACAGGCTTCCCTATAGCAATCAGCCCCAGCATTTT. Its translation: CASREDRLPYSNQPQHF. The V and J genes are TRBV2 and TRBJ1-5, with TRBD1 matching 7 bases. The CDR3 covers 17 residues. Per germline, CDR1 SNHLY and CDR2 FYNNEI. The ends lost 6 bases at V and 0 bases at J; junction bases unmatched: 11.

This clone was seen a handful of times. Other DNA sequences in this specimen translate into the identical CDR3. The chain uses TRBV28 and TRBJ1-5; D not resolved. The V end lost 4 bases, the J end lost 5 bases, and 6 bases lay between the germline ends. The germline V gene encodes CDR1 MDHEN and CDR2 SYDVKM. This CDR3 has 12 residues. CDR3 loop: CASSSTDQPQHF. DNA for the CDR3: TGTGCCAGCAGTTCGACGGATCAGCCCCAGCATTTT.

This chain uses TRBV7-2 with TRBJ2-1; D is unclear. V lost 5 bases and J lost 3, with 11 bases in between. CDR1 and CDR2 from the germline V gene are SGHTA and FQGNSA. This CDR3 has 14 residues. In DNA, the CDR3 is TGTGCCAGCAGCCCGAGCAGCTACTACAATGAGCAGTTCTTC. It translates to CASSPSSYYNEQFF. The full variable domain, in which reference TRBV7-2 and TRBJ2-1 provide the parts outside the CDR3, is GAGVSQSPSNKVTEKGKDVELRCDPISGHTALYWYRQSLGQGLEFLIYFQGNSAPDKSGLPSDRFSAERTGGSVSTLTIQRTQQEDSAVYLCASSPSSYYNEQFFGPGTRLTVL.

In this sample, this clone turned up a few times. V usage is TRBV30 and J usage is TRBJ2-1, with D perhaps matching TRBD2 (6 bases). Germline CDR1 is GTSNPN and CDR2 is SVGIG (reference sequence). The CDR3 extends over 15 amino acids. Trimming stripped 5 bases from V and 11 bases from J, with 25 bases between. CDR3 residues: CAWGRPSLGAGKQFF. CDR3 bases: TGTGCCTGGGGACGACCATCCCTAGGGGCGGGAAAGCAGTTCTTC.

The rearrangement joins TRBV30 to TRBJ1-1, with a weak D call TRBD1 (5 bases). Germline V gene lookup returns CDR1 GTSNPN and CDR2 SVGIG (reference sequence). V lost 4 bases, J lost 0 bases, and 12 bases lay in between. The CDR3 consists of 14 residues. CDR3 DNA sequence: TGTGCCTGGACATCGGGACGATTGAACACTGAAGCTTTCTTT. Translated, it gives CAWTSGRLNTEAFF.

This chain joins TRBV11-2 and TRBJ2-2; a weak D match, TRBD2 (5 bases). The CDR3 loop spans 15 amino acids. Germline lookup yields CDR1 SGHAT and CDR2 FQNNGV. Trimming took 3 bases from V and 2 from J, leaving 10 bases between them. The CDR3 coding sequence is TGTGCCAGCAGCTTTACTAGGCCCAACACCGGGGAGCTGTTTTTT. Translation: CASSFTRPNTGELFF. Based on the CDR3 plus reference TRBV11-2 and TRBJ2-2, the full variable domain is EAGVAQSPRYKIIEKRQSVAFWCNPISGHATLYWYQQILGQGPKLLIQFQNNGVVDDSQLPKDRFSAERLKGVDSTLKIQPAKLEDSAVYLCASSFTRPNTGELFFGEGSRLTVL.

The chain employs TRBV27 and TRBJ2-3; D might be TRBD1 (6 bases). The CDR3 is 15 residues long. Trimming removed 2 bases at V and 4 bases at J, with 13 bases between. Germline V gives CDR1 MNHEY, CDR2 SMNVEV (reference sequence). CDR3 bases: TGTGCCAGCAGTTTAAGGGGGAACGGGGCAGATACGCAGTATTTT. This sequence encodes CASSLRGNGADTQYF.

V gene TRBV7-9 combines with J gene TRBJ2-2, with TRBD2 matching 9 bases. This CDR3 region has 15 residues. Germline CDR1 SEHNR, CDR2 FQNEAQ (reference sequence). V trimming: 1 base; J trimming: 4 bases; junction bases outside the gene matches: 1. The CDR3 reads CASSLGLAATGELFF. CDR3 sequence (DNA): TGTGCCAGCAGCTTAGGACTAGCGGCCACCGGGGAGCTGTTTTTT.

This chain joins TRBV5-1 and TRBJ1-1, with 7 nucleotides matching TRBD1. CDR3 length: 14 amino acids. J gave up 7 bases and V 6 bases, and 12 bases lay outside the gene matches. The germline V gene has CDR1 SGHRS and CDR2 YFSETQ. The CDR3 protein is CASNLETGSGEAFF. In nucleotides, the CDR3 is TGCGCCAGCAACCTGGAGACAGGGTCAGGTGAAGCTTTCTTT.

The V gene is TRBV5-1, the J gene TRBJ2-7; D is ambiguous. Germline V gives CDR1 SGHRS, CDR2 YFSETQ. The CDR3 length is 13 residues. Trimming took 6 bases from V and 0 from J, leaving 10 bases between them. The CDR3: CASKSDNSYEQYF. CDR3 in DNA: TGCGCCAGCAAGTCCGACAACTCCTACGAGCAGTACTTC.

By its share, this clone is medium-sized. Other DNA sequences in this specimen translate into the identical CDR3. J is TRBJ1-2 and V is TRBV28; D remains unclear. Germline V gene lookup returns CDR1 MDHEN and CDR2 SYDVKM. The length of the CDR3 is 14 residues. V lost 6 bases and J lost 1, with 12 bases in between. Written as DNA, the CDR3 is TGTGCCAGCAGCCTCGGACGGAGTAACTATGGCTACACCTTC. Protein product: CASSLGRSNYGYTF.